The 4 T cell receptor beta chains below were found in one sample sequenced in a study of B cell selection in AIRE deficiency. Conventional CD4 T cells were sorted as CD4+CD127+ cells. Libraries were prepared by immunoSEQ multiplex PCR; TCRdb keeps only in-frame clonotypes and omits some of them. This sample has roughly 23,000 clones, with about 97% found just once. Specimen: conventional CD4+ T cells sorted from PBMCs. The source of these receptors is a human donor with AIRE deficiency.

The chain uses TRBV7-1 and TRBJ2-7; the D is unclear. TRBV7-1 is marked as an open reading frame, function uncertain. This CDR3 comprises 12 residues. V was cut by 4 bases and J by 5 bases, with 9 bases left in between. The CDR3 DNA sequence: TGTGCCAGCAGCTTACCGTTCGACGAGCAGTACTTC. Its translation: CASSLPFDEQYF.

The V call is TRBV30, the J call TRBJ2-7, with 10 bases matching TRBD1. Germline V CDR1 and CDR2: GTSNPN, SVGIG (reference sequence). The CDR3 has 19 residues. The V and J ends lost 0 bases and 3 bases, in that order; junction bases with no gene match: 17. CDR3 sequence: CAWSVGWGQGNPSSYEQYF. For the CDR3, the DNA is TGTGCCTGGAGTGTGGGATGGGGACAGGGGAATCCCTCAAGCTACGAGCAGTACTTC. The full variable domain, rest sourced from reference TRBV30 and TRBJ2-7, is SQTIHQWPATLVQPVGSPLSLECTVEGTSNPNLYWYRQAAGRGLQLLFYSVGIGQISSEVPQNLSASRPQDRQFILSSKKLLLSDSGFYLCAWSVGWGQGNPSSYEQYFGPGTRLTVT.

The chain carries TRBV27 and TRBJ1-6; D gene uncertain. CDR3 length: 14 amino acids. CDR1 and CDR2 (germline): MNHEY, SMNVEV (reference sequence). V was cut by 6 bases and J by 0 bases, with 6 bases left in between. In nucleotides, the CDR3 is TGTGCCAGCAGCAGGAGCTCCTATAATTCACCCCTCCACTTT. Protein: CASSRSSYNSPLHF.

The rearrangement links TRBV19 to TRBJ1-5; perhaps TRBD1 as D (6 bases). V dropped 10 bases and J dropped 0 bases, with 25 bases sitting between them. This CDR3 has 18 amino acids. CDR1 and CDR2 (germline): LNHDA, SQIVND (reference sequence). CDR3 amino acids: CATRRRGGSLYSNQPQHF. The CDR3 DNA follows: TGTGCCACCCGGAGGAGGGGGGGCTCCCTCTATAGCAATCAGCCCCAGCATTTT.